Given below is one T cell receptor (beta chain) in context. What it binds is unknown. The source of the sample is a study of identical twins. Overall study findings and caveats: Beta clonotypes that were abundant in cord blood contained fewer insertions, a pattern absent from memory repertoires.

V was pared by 6 bases and J by 8 bases, with 14 bases between. The CDR3 loop spans 13 amino acids. CDR1 and CDR2 (germline): MNHEY, SMNVEV (reference sequence). TCRdb analysed the 5' RACE reads with MiXCR anew, one entry per CDR3 protein. The sample has 400,000 to 550,000 distinct CDR3 sequences, 14% seen once. These records were also assigned to another study, of yellow fever vaccine responses in identical twins. That paper notes: Twins' vaccine T cell response reportedly seemed partly convergent, partly personalized.

Sequencing was carried out using CD4+ T cells sorted from blood. V and J are TRBV27 and TRBJ1-5; D is perhaps TRBD1 (5 bases). The origin of this receptor is a woman under 30 in good health. The CDR3 DNA follows: TGTGCCAGCAGGGGCGGGGCAGGCGAGCCCCAGCATTTT. Its translation: CASRGGAGEPQHF.